These 13 T cell receptor beta chains originate from one sample sequenced in a study of cytomegalovirus exposure and HLA in healthy donors listed by TCRdb under 2017. Preparation of the library involved the immunoSEQ multiplex PCR assay. For the multiplex PCR, a mixture combining 60 forward primers for TCR Vbeta segments and 13 reverse primers for TCR Jbeta segments was used. TCRdb carries this immuneACCESS record with in-frame sequences only. Its versions omit some clonotypes, under half of them owing to an unresolved V gene in the studies checked, with the rest unexplained. The sample data list more than 140,000 clones, and 64% of these were observed just once. The ten largest clones capture about 2.9% of the sample. The sequenced sample consisted of PBMCs. The receptors were gathered from a woman aged 25 to 45 in good health and CMV-seropositive.

The rearrangement joins TRBV29-1 to TRBJ2-3; tentative D call: TRBD1 (6 bases). Germline values: CDR1 SQVTM, CDR2 ANQGSEA. V was pared by 5 bases and J by 6 bases, with 6 bases between. The CDR3 has 10 residues. CDR3 loop: CSVTGDTQYF. CDR3 bases: TGCAGCGTTACAGGGGATACGCAGTATTTT.

This clone occurred once. The rearrangement links TRBV4-1 to TRBJ2-2, with 7 bases fitting TRBD1. The V segment lost 4 bases and the J segment 4 bases; nucleotides outside the gene matches: 6. The CDR3 consists of 15 residues. Germline V lookup: CDR1 MGHRA, CDR2 YSYEKL. In DNA, the CDR3 is TGCGCCAGCAGCCGAGGGGGCCTGAGCACCGGGGAGCTGTTTTTT. Amino acids: CASSRGGLSTGELFF.

In this sample, this clone turned up once. The rearrangement links TRBV10-3 to TRBJ2-3; 7 nucleotides match TRBD2. J was trimmed by 5 bases and V by 3 bases; bases with no gene match: 5. Germline V gives CDR1 ENHRY, CDR2 SYGVKD. This CDR3 contains 14 residues. This chain's CDR3 is CAISDGRRGDTQYF. In nucleotides, the CDR3 is TGTGCCATCAGTGACGGGAGGAGGGGAGATACGCAGTATTTT.

The chain employs TRBV5-1 and TRBJ1-1, with D maybe TRBD1 (6 bases). The V and J ends lost 3 bases and 0 bases respectively, with 12 bases between them. This CDR3 is 15 amino acids long. Looked up from germline, CDR1 is SGHRS and CDR2 is YFSETQ. As DNA, the CDR3 is TGCGCCAGCAGCTACGGGGGGCCGATGAACACTGAAGCTTTCTTT. It translates to CASSYGGPMNTEAFF.

The V call is TRBV7-9, the J call TRBJ1-1; 11 nucleotides agree with TRBD1. J gave up 0 bases and V 5 bases, and 2 bases lay outside the gene matches. Germline loops: CDR1 SEHNR, CDR2 FQNEAQ (reference sequence). The CDR3 is 15 amino acids. In nucleotides, the CDR3 is TGTGCCAGCAGCCTGGGACAGGGGGTGAACACTGAAGCTTTCTTT. Residues: CASSLGQGVNTEAFF.

This clone was seen more than once but under ten times. The J gene is TRBJ2-7, the V gene TRBV10-1, with 12 bases fitting TRBD1. J lost 5 bases, V lost 3 bases, and 5 bases had no gene match. The CDR3 extends over 15 amino acids. Germline values: CDR1 WNHNN, CDR2 SYGVQD (reference sequence). CDR3 amino acids: CASSEVGTGGDEQYF. As DNA, the CDR3 is TGCGCCAGCAGTGAAGTCGGGACAGGGGGCGACGAGCAGTACTTC.

Here the CDR3 reads CASSRQGTQMNTEAFF. CDR3 coding DNA: TGCGCCAGCAGTCGTCAGGGGACCCAAATGAACACTGAAGCTTTCTTT. The chain joins TRBV5-1 to TRBJ1-1; D may be TRBD1 (6 bases). Trimming removed 5 bases from V and 0 bases from J, with 17 bases in between. From germline, CDR1 is SGHRS and CDR2 YFSETQ. The CDR3 length is 16 residues.

The chain has TRBV6-6 and TRBJ2-5; TRBD1 matches at 7 bases. The CDR3 loop spans 15 amino acids. Germline V gene lookup returns CDR1 MNHNY and CDR2 SVGAGI (reference sequence). The trim removed 2 bases at V and 5 bases at J, leaving 8 bases unmatched. The CDR3 region is CASSYQQGLGETQYF. For the CDR3, the DNA is TGTGCCAGCAGTTACCAACAGGGGTTGGGGGAGACCCAGTACTTC.

This sequence joins TRBV30 and TRBJ2-1; D unresolved. The CDR3 has 11 amino acids. V was pared by 0 bases and J by 8 bases, with 5 bases between. CDR1 and CDR2 from the germline V gene are GTSNPN and SVGIG (reference sequence). The CDR3 DNA is TGTGCCTGGAGTGTACTTCATGAGCAGTTCTTC. Encoded protein: CAWSVLHEQFF.

This clone has just a few counts. V is TRBV10-3 and J is TRBJ1-1; the D gene is possibly TRBD1 (5 bases). The V and J ends lost 4 bases and 2 bases respectively, with 11 bases between them. CDR1 ENHRY and CDR2 SYGVKD come from the germline V gene. The CDR3 covers 14 residues. The chain's CDR3 is CAISVGQGNTEAFF. CDR3 in DNA: TGTGCCATCAGTGTTGGGCAGGGTAACACTGAAGCTTTCTTT.

This clone was seen just once. V and J are TRBV10-3 and TRBJ2-2; 8 positions agree with TRBD1. The CDR3 length is 16 residues. The junction had 7 bases not matched to a gene; V was cut back by 7 bases and J by 0 bases. Germline CDR1 ENHRY, CDR2 SYGVKD. In nucleotides, the CDR3 is TGTGCCATCATGCAGGGGGCGCGGACGAACACCGGGGAGCTGTTTTTT. Encoded protein: CAIMQGARTNTGELFF.

The chain joins TRBV9 to TRBJ1-1; the match to TRBD1 covers 10 bases. This CDR3 comprises 14 residues. V dropped 2 bases and J dropped 4; count of bases not matched to a gene: 2. Germline CDR1 is SGDLS and CDR2 is YYNGEE. The CDR3 loop reads CASSVGTGATEAFF. The DNA for the CDR3 is TGTGCCAGCAGCGTGGGGACAGGGGCCACTGAAGCTTTCTTT. Looking up the rest from reference TRBV9 and TRBJ1-1 gives the full variable domain: DSGVTQTPKHLITATGQRVTLRCSPRSGDLSVYWYQQSLDQGLQFLIQYYNGEERAKGNILERFSAQQFPDLHSELNLSSLELGDSALYFCASSVGTGATEAFFGQGTRLTVV.

This clone was detected a few times. The V and J genes are TRBV6-6 and TRBJ1-2; D ambiguous. The germline V and J ends were trimmed by 4 bases and 4 bases, with 16 bases remaining between them. Germline V gives CDR1 MNHNY, CDR2 SVGAGI (reference sequence). This CDR3 has 15 amino acids. The CDR3 is CASSFGWASGYGYTF. CDR3 nucleotides: TGTGCCAGCAGTTTTGGGTGGGCAAGTGGCTATGGCTACACCTTC.